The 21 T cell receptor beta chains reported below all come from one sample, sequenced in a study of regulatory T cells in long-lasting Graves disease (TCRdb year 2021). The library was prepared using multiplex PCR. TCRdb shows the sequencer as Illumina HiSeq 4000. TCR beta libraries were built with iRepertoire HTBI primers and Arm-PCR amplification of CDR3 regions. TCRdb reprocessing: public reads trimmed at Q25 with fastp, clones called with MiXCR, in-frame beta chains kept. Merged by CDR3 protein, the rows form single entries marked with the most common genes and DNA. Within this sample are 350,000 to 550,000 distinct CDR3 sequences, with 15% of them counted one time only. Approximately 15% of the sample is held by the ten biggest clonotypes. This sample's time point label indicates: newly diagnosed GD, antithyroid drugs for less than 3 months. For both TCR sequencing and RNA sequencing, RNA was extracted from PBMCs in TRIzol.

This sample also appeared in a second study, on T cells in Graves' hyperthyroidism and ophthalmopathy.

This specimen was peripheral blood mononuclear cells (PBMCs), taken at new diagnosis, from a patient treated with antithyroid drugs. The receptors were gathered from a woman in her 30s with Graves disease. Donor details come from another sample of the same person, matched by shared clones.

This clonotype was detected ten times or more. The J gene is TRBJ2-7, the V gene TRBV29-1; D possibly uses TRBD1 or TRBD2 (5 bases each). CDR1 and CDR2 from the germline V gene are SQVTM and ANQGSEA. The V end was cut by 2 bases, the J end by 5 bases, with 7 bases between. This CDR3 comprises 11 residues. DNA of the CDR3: TGCAGCGTTGAACGAGGGGACGAGCAGTACTTC. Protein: CSVERGDEQYF.

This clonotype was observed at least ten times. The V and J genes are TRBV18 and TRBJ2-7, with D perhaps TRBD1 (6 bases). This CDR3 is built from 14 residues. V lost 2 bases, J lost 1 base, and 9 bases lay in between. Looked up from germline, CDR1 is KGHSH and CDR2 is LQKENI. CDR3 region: CASSPSDSSYEQYF. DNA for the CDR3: TGTGCCAGCTCACCATCGGACAGTTCCTACGAGCAGTACTTC.

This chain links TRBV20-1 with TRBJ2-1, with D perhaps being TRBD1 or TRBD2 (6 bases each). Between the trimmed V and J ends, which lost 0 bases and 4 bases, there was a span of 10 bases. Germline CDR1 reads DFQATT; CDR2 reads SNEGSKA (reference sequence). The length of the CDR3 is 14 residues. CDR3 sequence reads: CSARDRGLYNEQFF. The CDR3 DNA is TGCAGTGCTAGAGATCGGGGGCTATACAATGAGCAGTTCTTC.

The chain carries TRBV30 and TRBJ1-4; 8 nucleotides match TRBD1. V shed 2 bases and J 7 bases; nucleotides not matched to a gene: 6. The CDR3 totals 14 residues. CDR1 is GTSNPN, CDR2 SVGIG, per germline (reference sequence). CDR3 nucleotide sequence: TGTGCCTGGAGTCGAAGACAGGGGTTTGAAAAACTGTTTTTT. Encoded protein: CAWSRRQGFEKLFF.

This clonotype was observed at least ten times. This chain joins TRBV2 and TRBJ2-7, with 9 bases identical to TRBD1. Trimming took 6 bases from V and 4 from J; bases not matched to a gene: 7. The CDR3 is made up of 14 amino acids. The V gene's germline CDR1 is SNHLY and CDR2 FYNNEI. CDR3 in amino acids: CASRADRGEYEQYF. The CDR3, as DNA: TGTGCCAGCAGGGCGGACAGGGGAGAATACGAGCAGTACTTC.

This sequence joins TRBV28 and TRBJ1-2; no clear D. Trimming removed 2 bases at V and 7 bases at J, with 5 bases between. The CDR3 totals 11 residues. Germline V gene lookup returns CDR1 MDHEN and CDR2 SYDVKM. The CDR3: CASSLQVGYTF. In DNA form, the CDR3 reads TGTGCCAGCAGTTTACAGGTTGGCTACACCTTC.

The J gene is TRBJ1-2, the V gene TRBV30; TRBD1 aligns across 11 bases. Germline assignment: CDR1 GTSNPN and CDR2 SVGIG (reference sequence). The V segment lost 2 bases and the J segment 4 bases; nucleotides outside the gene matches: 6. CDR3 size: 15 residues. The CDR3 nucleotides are TGTGCCTGGAGTCGGGACAGGGGGATTGTCTATGGCTACACCTTC. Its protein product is CAWSRDRGIVYGYTF.

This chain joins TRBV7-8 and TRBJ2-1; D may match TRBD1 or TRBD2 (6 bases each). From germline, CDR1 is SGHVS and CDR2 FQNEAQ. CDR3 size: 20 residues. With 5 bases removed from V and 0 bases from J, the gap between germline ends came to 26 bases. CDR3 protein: CASSPRGIPGVGSSYNEQFF. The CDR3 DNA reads TGTGCCAGCAGCCCTAGGGGCATTCCAGGGGTCGGGAGCTCCTACAATGAGCAGTTCTTC. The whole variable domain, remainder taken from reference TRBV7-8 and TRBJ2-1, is GAGVSQSPRYKVAKRGQDVALRCDPISGHVSLFWYQQALGQGPEFLTYFQNEAQLDKSGLPSDRFFAERPEGSVSTLKIQRTQQEDSAVYLCASSPRGIPGVGSSYNEQFFGPGTRLTVL.

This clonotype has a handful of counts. CDR3 sequence (DNA): TGTGCCAGCAGCCCGGACGGACTCCTGCTGGAGACCCAGTACTTC. It is translated as CASSPDGLLLETQYF. The rearrangement uses TRBV9 and TRBJ2-5; D is possibly TRBD2 (5 bases). Germline CDR1 SGDLS, CDR2 YYNGEE. V was pared by 4 bases and J by 5 bases, with 18 bases between. The length of the CDR3 is 15 residues. The whole variable domain, filled in from reference TRBV9 and TRBJ2-5, reads DSGVTQTPKHLITATGQRVTLRCSPRSGDLSVYWYQQSLDQGLQFLIQYYNGEERAKGNILERFSAQQFPDLHSELNLSSLELGDSALYFCASSPDGLLLETQYFGPGTRLLVL.

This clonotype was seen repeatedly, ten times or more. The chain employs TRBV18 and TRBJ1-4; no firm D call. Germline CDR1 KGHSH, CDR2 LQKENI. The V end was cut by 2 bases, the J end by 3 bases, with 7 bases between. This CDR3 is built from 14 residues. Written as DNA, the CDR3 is TGTGCCAGCTCACCAGGGGTGGCTAATGAAAAACTGTTTTTT. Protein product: CASSPGVANEKLFF.

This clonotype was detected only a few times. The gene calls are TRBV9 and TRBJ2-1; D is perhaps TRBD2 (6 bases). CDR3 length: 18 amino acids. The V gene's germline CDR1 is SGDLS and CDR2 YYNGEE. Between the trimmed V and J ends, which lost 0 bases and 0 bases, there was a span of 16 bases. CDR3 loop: CASSVGDPTGGSYNEQFF. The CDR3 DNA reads TGTGCCAGCAGCGTAGGGGACCCCACCGGGGGCTCCTACAATGAGCAGTTCTTC.

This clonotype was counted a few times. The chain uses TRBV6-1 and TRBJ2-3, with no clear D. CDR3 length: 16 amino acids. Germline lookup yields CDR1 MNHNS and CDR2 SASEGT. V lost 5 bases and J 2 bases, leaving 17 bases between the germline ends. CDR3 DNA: TGTGCCAGCAGTCCTACTCAACCCGGTGTCACAGATACGCAGTATTTT. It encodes CASSPTQPGVTDTQYF.

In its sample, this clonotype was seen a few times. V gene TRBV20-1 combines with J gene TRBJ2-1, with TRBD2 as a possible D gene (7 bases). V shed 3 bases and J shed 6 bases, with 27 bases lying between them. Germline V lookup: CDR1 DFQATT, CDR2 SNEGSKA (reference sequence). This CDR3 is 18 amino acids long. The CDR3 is CSASLRGGRGGLTNEQFF. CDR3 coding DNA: TGCAGTGCTAGCCTAAGGGGGGGAAGGGGCGGGCTCACCAATGAGCAGTTCTTC.

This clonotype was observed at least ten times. The CDR3 nucleotides read TGTGCCAGCAGCGCAGGGGTGGGACAGGGGCGCCGCGGCTACACCTTC. It yields the protein CASSAGVGQGRRGYTF. The chain combines TRBV9 with TRBJ1-2, with 10 bases matching TRBD1. The germline gives CDR1 SGDLS, CDR2 YYNGEE. Unmatched junction bases numbered 13, after V lost 3 bases and J lost 8 bases. This CDR3 is 16 amino acids long. Combining the CDR3 with reference TRBV9 and TRBJ1-2 gives the whole variable domain DSGVTQTPKHLITATGQRVTLRCSPRSGDLSVYWYQQSLDQGLQFLIQYYNGEERAKGNILERFSAQQFPDLHSELNLSSLELGDSALYFCASSAGVGQGRRGYTFGSGTRLTVV.

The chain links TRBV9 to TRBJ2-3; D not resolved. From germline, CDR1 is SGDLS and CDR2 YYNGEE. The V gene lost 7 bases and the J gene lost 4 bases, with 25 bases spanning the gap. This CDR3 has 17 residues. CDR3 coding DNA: TGTGCCAGCGCACGCCCTATCGGACGCCAGATCGCAGATACGCAGTATTTT. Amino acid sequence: CASARPIGRQIADTQYF. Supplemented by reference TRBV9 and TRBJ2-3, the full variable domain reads DSGVTQTPKHLITATGQRVTLRCSPRSGDLSVYWYQQSLDQGLQFLIQYYNGEERAKGNILERFSAQQFPDLHSELNLSSLELGDSALYFCASARPIGRQIADTQYFGPGTRLTVL.

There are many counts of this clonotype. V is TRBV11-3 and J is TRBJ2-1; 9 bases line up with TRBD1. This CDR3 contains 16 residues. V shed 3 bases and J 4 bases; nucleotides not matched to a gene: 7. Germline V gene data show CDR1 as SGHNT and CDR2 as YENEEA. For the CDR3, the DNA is TGTGCCAGCAGCTTGCTTCCGGGACAGGGTTACAATGAGCAGTTCTTC. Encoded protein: CASSLLPGQGYNEQFF.

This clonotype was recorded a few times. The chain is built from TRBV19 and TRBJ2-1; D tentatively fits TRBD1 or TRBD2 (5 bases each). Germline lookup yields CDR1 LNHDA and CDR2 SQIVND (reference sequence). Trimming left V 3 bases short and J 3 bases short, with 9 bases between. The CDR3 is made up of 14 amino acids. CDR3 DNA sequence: TGTGCCAGTAGTATGGGGGAGAACTACAATGAGCAGTTCTTC. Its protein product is CASSMGENYNEQFF. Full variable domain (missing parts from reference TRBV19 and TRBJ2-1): DGGITQSPKYLFRKEGQNVTLSCEQNLNHDAMYWYRQDPGQGLRLIYYSQIVNDFQKGDIAEGYSVSREKKESFPLTVTSAQKNPTAFYLCASSMGENYNEQFFGPGTRLTVL.

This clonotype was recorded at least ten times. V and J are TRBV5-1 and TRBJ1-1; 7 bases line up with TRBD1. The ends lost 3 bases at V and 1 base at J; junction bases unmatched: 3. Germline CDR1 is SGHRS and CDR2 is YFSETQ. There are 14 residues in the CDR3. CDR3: CASSWGQPNTEAFF. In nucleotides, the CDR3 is TGCGCCAGCAGCTGGGGACAGCCGAACACTGAAGCTTTCTTT.

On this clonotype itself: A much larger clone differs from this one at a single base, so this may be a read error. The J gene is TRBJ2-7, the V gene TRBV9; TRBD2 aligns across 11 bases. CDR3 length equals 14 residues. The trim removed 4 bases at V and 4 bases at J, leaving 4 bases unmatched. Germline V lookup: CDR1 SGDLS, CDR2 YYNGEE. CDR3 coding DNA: TGTGCCAGCAGCACGACTAGCGGGATATACGAGCAGTACTTC. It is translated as CASSTTSGIYEQYF. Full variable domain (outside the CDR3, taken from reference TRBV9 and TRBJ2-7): DSGVTQTPKHLITATGQRVTLRCSPRSGDLSVYWYQQSLDQGLQFLIQYYNGEERAKGNILERFSAQQFPDLHSELNLSSLELGDSALYFCASSTTSGIYEQYFGPGTRLTVT.

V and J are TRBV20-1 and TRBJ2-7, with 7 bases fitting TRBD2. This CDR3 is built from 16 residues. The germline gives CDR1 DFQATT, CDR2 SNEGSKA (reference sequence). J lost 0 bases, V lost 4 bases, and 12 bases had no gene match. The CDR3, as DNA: TGCAGTGCTACAACCCCTCCTAGCGGAAGCTCCTACGAGCAGTACTTC. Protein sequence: CSATTPPSGSSYEQYF.

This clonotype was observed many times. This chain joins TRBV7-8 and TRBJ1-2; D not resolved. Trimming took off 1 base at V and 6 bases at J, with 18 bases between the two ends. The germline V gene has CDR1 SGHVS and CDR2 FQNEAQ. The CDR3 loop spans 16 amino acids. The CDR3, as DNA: TGTGCCAGCAGCTTAGGCGAGACCCGGGCAAACCATGGCTACACCTTC. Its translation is CASSLGETRANHGYTF.